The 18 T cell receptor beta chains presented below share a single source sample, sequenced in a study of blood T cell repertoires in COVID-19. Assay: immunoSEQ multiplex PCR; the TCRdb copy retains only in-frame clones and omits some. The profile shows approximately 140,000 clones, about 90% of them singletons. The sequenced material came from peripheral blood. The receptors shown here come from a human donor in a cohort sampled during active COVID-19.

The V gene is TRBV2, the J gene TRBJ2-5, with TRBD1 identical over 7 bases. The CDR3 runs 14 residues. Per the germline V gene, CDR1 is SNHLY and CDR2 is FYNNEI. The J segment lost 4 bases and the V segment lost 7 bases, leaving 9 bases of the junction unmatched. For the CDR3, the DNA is TGTGCCAGCATCCTCGACAGGGTACGAGAGACCCAGTACTTC. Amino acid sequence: CASILDRVRETQYF.

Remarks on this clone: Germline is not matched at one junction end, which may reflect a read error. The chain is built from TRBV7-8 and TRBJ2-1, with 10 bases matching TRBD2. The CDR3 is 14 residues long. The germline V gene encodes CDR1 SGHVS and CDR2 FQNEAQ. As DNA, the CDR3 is TGTGCCAGCAGCCTAGCGGGGGCCGCCAATGAGCAGTTCTTC. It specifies CASSLAGAANEQFF.

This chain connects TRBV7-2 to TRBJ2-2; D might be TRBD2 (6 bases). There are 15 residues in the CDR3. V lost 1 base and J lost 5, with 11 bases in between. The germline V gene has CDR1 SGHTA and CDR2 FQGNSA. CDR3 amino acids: CASSLGGRETGELFF. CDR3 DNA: TGTGCCAGCAGCTTAGGGGGACGGGAGACCGGGGAGCTGTTTTTT.

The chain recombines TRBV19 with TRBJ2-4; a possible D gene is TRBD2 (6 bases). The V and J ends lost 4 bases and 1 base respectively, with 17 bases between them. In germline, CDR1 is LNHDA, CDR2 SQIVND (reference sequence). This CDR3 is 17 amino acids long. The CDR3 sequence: CASSTTGTVGAKNIQYF. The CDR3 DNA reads TGTGCCAGTAGTACTACCGGGACTGTGGGGGCCAAAAACATTCAGTACTTC. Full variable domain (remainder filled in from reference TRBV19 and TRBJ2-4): DGGITQSPKYLFRKEGQNVTLSCEQNLNHDAMYWYRQDPGQGLRLIYYSQIVNDFQKGDIAEGYSVSREKKESFPLTVTSAQKNPTAFYLCASSTTGTVGAKNIQYFGAGTRLSVL.

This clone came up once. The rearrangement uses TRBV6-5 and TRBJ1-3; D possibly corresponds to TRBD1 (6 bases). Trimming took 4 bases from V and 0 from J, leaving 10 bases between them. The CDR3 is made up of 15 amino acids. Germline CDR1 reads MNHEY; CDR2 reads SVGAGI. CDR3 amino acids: CASSFTGTSGNTIYF. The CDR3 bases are TGTGCCAGCAGTTTCACAGGGACCTCTGGAAACACCATATATTTT.

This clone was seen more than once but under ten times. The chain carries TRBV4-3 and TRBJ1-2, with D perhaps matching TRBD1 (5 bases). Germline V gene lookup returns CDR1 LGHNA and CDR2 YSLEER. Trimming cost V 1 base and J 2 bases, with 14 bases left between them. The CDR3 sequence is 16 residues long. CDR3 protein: CASSQAFRVINYGYTF. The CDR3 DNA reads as TGCGCCAGCAGCCAAGCTTTCAGGGTGATAAACTATGGCTACACCTTC.

The CDR3 DNA reads TGTGCCAGCAGGACAGGGGCCTTGAACACTGAAGCTTTCTTT. Translation gives CASRTGALNTEAFF. V gene TRBV6-5 combines with J gene TRBJ1-1; 8 nucleotides line up with TRBD1. Germline loops: CDR1 MNHEY, CDR2 SVGAGI. The CDR3 is made up of 14 amino acids. Trimming at V came to 6 bases and at J to 0 bases, leaving 3 bases not matched to a gene.

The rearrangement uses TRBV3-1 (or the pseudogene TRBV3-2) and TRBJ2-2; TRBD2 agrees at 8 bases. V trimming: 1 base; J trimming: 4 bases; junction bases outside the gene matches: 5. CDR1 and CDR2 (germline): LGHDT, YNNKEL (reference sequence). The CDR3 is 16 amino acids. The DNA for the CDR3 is TGTGCCAGCAGCCAAGCGGGAGGGCCCGGCACCGGGGAGCTGTTTTTT. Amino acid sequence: CASSQAGGPGTGELFF.

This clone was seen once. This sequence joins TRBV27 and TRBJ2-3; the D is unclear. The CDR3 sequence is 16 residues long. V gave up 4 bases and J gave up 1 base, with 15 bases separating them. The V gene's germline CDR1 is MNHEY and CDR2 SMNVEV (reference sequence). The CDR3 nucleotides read TGTGCCAGCAGTTCTTCCCGAGCCGCGGGCACAGATACGCAGTATTTT. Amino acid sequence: CASSSSRAAGTDTQYF.

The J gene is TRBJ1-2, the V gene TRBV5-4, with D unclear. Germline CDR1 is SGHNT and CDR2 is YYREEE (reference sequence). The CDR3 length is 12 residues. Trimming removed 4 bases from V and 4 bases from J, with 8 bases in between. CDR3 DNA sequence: TGTGCCAGCAGCCCCGGACTCTATGGCTACACCTTC. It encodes CASSPGLYGYTF.

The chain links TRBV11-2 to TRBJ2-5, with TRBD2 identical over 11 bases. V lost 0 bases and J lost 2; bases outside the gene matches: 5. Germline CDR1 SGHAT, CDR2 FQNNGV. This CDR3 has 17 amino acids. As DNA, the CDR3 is TGTGCCAGCAGCTTAGAGGGGCTAGCGGGGGGACAAGAGACCCAGTACTTC. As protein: CASSLEGLAGGQETQYF.

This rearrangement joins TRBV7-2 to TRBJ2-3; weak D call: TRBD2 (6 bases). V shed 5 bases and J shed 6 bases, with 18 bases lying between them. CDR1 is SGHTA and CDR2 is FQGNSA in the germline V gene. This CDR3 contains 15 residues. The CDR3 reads CASSPPGTRQDTQYF. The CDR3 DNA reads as TGTGCCAGCAGCCCCCCGGGGACTCGACAGGATACGCAGTATTTT.

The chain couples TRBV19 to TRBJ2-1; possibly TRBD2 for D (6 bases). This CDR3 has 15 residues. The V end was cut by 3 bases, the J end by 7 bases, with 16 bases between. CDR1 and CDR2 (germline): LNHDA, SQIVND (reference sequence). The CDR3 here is CASSIRGTGINEQFF. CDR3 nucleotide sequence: TGTGCCAGTAGTATCCGGGGGACCGGGATTAATGAGCAGTTCTTC. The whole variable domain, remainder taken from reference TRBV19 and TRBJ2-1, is DGGITQSPKYLFRKEGQNVTLSCEQNLNHDAMYWYRQDPGQGLRLIYYSQIVNDFQKGDIAEGYSVSREKKESFPLTVTSAQKNPTAFYLCASSIRGTGINEQFFGPGTRLTVL.

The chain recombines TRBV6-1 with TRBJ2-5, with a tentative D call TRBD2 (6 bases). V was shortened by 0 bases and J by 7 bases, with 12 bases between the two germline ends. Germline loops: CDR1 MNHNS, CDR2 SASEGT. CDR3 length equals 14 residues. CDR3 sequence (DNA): TGTGCCAGCAGTGAAGCCCCCGGGGAGGCGACCCAGTACTTC. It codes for CASSEAPGEATQYF.

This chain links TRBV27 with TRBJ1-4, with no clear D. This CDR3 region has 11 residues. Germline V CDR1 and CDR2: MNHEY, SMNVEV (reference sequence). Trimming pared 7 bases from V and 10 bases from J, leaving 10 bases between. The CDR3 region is CASNRVAKLFF. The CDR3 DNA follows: TGTGCCAGCAACCGGGTAGCAAAACTGTTTTTT.

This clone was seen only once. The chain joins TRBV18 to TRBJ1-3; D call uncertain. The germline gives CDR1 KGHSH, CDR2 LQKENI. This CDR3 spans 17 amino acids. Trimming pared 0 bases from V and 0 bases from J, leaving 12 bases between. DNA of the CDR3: TGTGCCAGCTCACCACCAATGATAGGGAGCTCTGGAAACACCATATATTTT. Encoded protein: CASSPPMIGSSGNTIYF.

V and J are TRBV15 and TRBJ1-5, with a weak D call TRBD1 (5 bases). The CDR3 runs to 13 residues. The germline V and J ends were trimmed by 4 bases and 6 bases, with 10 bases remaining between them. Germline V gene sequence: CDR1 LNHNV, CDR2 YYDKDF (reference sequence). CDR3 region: CATSTTGSQPQHF. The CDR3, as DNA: TGTGCCACCAGCACTACAGGTAGTCAGCCCCAGCATTTT.

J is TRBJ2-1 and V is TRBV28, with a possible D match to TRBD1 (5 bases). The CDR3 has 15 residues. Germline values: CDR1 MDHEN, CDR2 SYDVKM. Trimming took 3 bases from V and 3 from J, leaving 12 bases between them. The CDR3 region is CASSFLQAFYNEQFF. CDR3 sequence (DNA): TGTGCCAGCAGTTTTTTACAGGCCTTCTACAATGAGCAGTTCTTC.